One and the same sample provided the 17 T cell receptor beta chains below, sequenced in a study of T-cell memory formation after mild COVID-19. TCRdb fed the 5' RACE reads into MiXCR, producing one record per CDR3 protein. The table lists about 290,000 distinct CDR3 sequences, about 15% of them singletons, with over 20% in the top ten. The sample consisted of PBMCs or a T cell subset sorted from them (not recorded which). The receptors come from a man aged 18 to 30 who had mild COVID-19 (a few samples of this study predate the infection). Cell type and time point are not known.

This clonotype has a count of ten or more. The CDR3 DNA reads as TGTGCCAGCAGCTTCTCCAGCACAGATACGCAGTATTTT. Translated: CASSFSSTDTQYF. V and J are TRBV12-3 or TRBV12-4 and TRBJ2-3; no reliable D call. This CDR3 is 13 amino acids long. With 6 bases removed from V and 0 bases from J, the gap between germline ends came to 7 bases.

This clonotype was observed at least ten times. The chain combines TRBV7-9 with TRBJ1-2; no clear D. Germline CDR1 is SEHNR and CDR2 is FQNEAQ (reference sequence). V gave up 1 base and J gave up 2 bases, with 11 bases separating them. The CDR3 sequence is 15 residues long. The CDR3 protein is CASSLDALRNYGYTF. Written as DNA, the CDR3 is TGTGCCAGCAGCTTAGATGCCCTACGGAACTATGGCTACACCTTC.

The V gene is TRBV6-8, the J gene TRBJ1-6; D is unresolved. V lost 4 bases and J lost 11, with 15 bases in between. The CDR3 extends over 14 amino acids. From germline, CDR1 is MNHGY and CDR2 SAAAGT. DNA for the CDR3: TGTGCCAGCAGTTCCCGACAAGGTTTGCCACCCCTCCACTTT. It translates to CASSSRQGLPPLHF.

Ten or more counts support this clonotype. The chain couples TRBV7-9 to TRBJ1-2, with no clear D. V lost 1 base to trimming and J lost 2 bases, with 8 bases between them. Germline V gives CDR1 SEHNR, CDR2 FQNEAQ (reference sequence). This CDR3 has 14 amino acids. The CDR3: CASSLVTGNYGYTF. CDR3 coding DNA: TGTGCCAGCAGCTTAGTTACGGGGAACTATGGCTACACCTTC.

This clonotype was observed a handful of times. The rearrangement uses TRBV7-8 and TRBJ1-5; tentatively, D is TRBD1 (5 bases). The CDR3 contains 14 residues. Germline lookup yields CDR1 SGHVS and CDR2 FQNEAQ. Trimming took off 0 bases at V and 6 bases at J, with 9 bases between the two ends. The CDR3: CASSLARRGQPQHF. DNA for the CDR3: TGTGCCAGCAGCTTAGCGCGAAGGGGTCAGCCCCAGCATTTT.

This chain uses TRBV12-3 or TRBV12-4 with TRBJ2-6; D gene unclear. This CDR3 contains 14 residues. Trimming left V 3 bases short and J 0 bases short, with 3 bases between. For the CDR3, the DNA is TGTGCCAGCAGTTTTGGCTCTGGGGCCAACGTCCTGACTTTC. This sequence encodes CASSFGSGANVLTF.

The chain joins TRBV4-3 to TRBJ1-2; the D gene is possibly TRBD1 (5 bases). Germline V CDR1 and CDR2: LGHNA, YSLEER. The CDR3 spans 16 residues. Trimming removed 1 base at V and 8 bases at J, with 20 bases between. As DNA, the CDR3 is TGCGCCAGCAGCCAAGGGAGTAGGCTCGCGGGGGAGGGCTACACCTTC. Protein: CASSQGSRLAGEGYTF.

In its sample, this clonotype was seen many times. The CDR3 here is CASSLGLAVTGELFF. The DNA of the CDR3 is TGCGCCAGCAGCTTGGGACTAGCGGTCACCGGGGAGCTGTTTTTT. This chain uses TRBV5-1 with TRBJ2-2; 9 positions match TRBD2. Germline V lookup: CDR1 SGHRS, CDR2 YFSETQ. After removal of 0 bases from V and 4 bases from J, the junction contained 1 base not matched to a gene. This CDR3 is built from 15 residues.

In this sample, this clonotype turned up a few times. CDR3 DNA: TGTGCCAGCAGCGGACTAGCGGGGGGGGTCGACAATGAGCAGTTCTTC. It codes for CASSGLAGGVDNEQFF. The V and J genes are TRBV6-5 and TRBJ2-1; 15 bases line up with TRBD2. Per germline, CDR1 MNHEY and CDR2 SVGAGI. The CDR3 consists of 16 residues. With 6 bases clipped from V and 5 bases from J, the junction kept 5 bases outside the gene matches.

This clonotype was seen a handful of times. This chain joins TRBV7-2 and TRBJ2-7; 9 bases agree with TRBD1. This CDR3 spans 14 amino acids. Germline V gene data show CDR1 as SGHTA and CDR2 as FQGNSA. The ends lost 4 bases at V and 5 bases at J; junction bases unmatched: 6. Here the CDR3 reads CASSSYRGRNEQYF. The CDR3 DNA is TGTGCCAGCAGCTCATACAGGGGGCGGAACGAGCAGTACTTC.

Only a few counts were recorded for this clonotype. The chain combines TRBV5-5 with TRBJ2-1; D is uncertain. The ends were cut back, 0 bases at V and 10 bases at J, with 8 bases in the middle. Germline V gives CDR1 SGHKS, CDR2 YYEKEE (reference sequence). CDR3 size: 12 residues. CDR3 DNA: TGTGCCAGCAGCTTGGAAGGGATAGAGCAGTTCTTC. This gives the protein CASSLEGIEQFF.

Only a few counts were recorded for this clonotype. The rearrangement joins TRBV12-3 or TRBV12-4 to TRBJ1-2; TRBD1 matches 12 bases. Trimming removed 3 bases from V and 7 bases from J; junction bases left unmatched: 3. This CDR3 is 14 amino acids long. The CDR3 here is CASSFRDRGLGYTF. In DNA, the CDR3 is TGTGCCAGCAGTTTCCGGGACAGGGGGCTTGGCTACACCTTC.

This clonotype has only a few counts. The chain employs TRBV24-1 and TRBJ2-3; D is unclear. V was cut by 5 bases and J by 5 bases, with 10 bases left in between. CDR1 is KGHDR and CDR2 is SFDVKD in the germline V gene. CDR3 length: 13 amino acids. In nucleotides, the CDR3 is TGTGCCACCAGTGTGCCCCGTGGAGATACGCAGTATTTT. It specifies CATSVPRGDTQYF.

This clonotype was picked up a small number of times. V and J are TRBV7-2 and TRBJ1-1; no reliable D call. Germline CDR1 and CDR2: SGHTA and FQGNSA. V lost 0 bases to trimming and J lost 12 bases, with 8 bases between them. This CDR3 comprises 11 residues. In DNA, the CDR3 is TGTGCCAGCAGCTTAGCGGGTTTGTCTTTCTTT. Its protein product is CASSLAGLSFF.

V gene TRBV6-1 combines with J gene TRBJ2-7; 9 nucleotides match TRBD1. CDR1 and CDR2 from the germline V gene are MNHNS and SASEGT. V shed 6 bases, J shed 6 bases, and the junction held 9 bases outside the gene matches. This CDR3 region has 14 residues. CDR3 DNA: TGTGCCAGCAGCGAAATACAGGGGGCTGGCGAGCAGTACGTC. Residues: CASSEIQGAGEQYV.

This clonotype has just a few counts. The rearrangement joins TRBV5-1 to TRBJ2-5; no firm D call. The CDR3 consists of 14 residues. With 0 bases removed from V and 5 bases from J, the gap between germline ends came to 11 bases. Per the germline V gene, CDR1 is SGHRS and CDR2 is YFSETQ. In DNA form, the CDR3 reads TGCGCCAGCAGCTTGGGGGATGGAGAGGAGACCCAGTACTTC. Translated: CASSLGDGEETQYF.

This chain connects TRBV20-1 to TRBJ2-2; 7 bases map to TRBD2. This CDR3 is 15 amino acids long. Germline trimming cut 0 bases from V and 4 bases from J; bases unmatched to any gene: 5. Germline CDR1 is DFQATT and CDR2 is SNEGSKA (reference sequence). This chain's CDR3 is CSARDRQRGTGELFF. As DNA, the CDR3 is TGCAGTGCTAGAGATCGCCAGCGGGGCACCGGGGAGCTGTTTTTT.